These 20 T cell receptor beta chains originate from one sample sequenced in a study of T cells in Graves' hyperthyroidism and ophthalmopathy. TCR beta CDR3 sequences were amplified from RNA transcripts. HTBI primers were the set used in a first-round RT-PCR of the TCR CDR3. TCRdb re-called the multiplex PCR reads with MiXCR, one entry per CDR3 protein. In the table there are roughly 500,000 distinct CDR3 sequences, around 15% of which are singletons. Specimen: blood. These receptors were taken from a woman aged 25 to 45 with Graves' ophthalmopathy.

This clonotype was recorded at least ten times. The chain employs TRBV2 and TRBJ2-7; 9 bases match TRBD1. V dropped 6 bases and J dropped 0; count of bases not matched to a gene: 6. The CDR3 spans 15 residues. Germline-derived CDR1 and CDR2 are SNHLY and FYNNEI. The CDR3 loop is CASRRDRVGSYEQYF. CDR3 DNA sequence: TGTGCCAGCAGGAGGGACAGGGTTGGCTCCTACGAGCAGTACTTC.

The chain has TRBV27 and TRBJ2-7, with 7 nucleotides matching TRBD1. The V and J ends lost 2 bases and 5 bases, in that order; junction bases with no gene match: 6. CDR1 and CDR2 (germline): MNHEY, SMNVEV (reference sequence). The CDR3 is made up of 14 amino acids. The CDR3 DNA reads TGTGCCAGCAGTTTAGGGGGACAGTGGAACGAGCAGTACTTC. Translated, it gives CASSLGGQWNEQYF.

The V call is TRBV6-1, the J call TRBJ1-1; possibly TRBD1 for D (5 bases). The CDR3 consists of 15 residues. Trimming removed 8 bases at V and 4 bases at J, with 20 bases between. CDR1 MNHNS and CDR2 SASEGT come from the germline V gene. The CDR3 nucleotides read TGTGCCAGCTCCCGCGAGGGCGGGGGGATCACTGAAGCTTTCTTT. Amino acid sequence: CASSREGGGITEAFF.

V usage is TRBV7-8 and J usage is TRBJ2-7; maybe TRBD2 (5 bases). The germline V gene has CDR1 SGHVS and CDR2 FQNEAQ. V was shortened by 3 bases and J by 0 bases, with 15 bases between the two germline ends. This CDR3 has 16 residues. The CDR3 DNA sequence: TGTGCCAGCAGCTTCAATCCTCCGGGAACCTCCTACGAGCAGTACTTC. The encoded protein is CASSFNPPGTSYEQYF.

This clonotype was detected ten times or more. CDR3 bases: TGTGCCACCAGCAGGCATCGTACAGGGCTGCTTTCCGATGGCTACACCTTC. Its translation is CATSRHRTGLLSDGYTF. The V call is TRBV15, the J call TRBJ1-2, with D tentatively TRBD1 (6 bases). The V end was cut by 3 bases, the J end by 6 bases, with 23 bases between. CDR1 and CDR2 from the germline V gene are LNHNV and YYDKDF (reference sequence). CDR3 length: 17 residues. The full variable domain, with the rest looked up from reference TRBV15 and TRBJ1-2, is DAMVIQNPRYQVTQFGKPVTLSCSQTLNHNVMYWYQQKSSQAPKLLFHYYDKDFNNEADTPDNFQSRRPNTSFCFLDIRSPGLGDTAMYLCATSRHRTGLLSDGYTFGSGTRLTVV.

This clonotype was recorded a few times. V is TRBV6-2 or TRBV6-3 and J is TRBJ2-2; D might be TRBD1 (6 bases). CDR3 length equals 15 residues. V was shortened by 10 bases and J by 5 bases, with 20 bases between the two germline ends. Germline CDR1 MNHEY, CDR2 SVGEGT. CDR3 in amino acids: CATYHRDIRTGELFF. CDR3 in DNA: TGTGCCACCTACCACCGGGACATAAGGACCGGGGAGCTGTTTTTT.

This chain links TRBV20-1 with TRBJ1-2; 7 bases are a match to TRBD1. The CDR3 has 13 residues. The J segment lost 5 bases and the V segment lost 1 base, leaving 4 bases of the junction unmatched. CDR1 is DFQATT and CDR2 is SNEGSKA in the germline V gene (reference sequence). The DNA of the CDR3 is TGCAGTGCTAGAGTTTCAGGGGGTTATGGCTACACCTTC. Translated: CSARVSGGYGYTF.

Many counts were recorded for this clonotype. J is TRBJ1-1 and V is TRBV12-3 or TRBV12-4; D perhaps matches TRBD1 (5 bases). V was pared by 10 bases and J by 4 bases, with 16 bases between. CDR3 length equals 13 residues. The CDR3 DNA is TGTGCCACCACGACAGCCGGGGGCACTGAAGCTTTCTTT. Translation: CATTTAGGTEAFF.

The chain joins TRBV2 to TRBJ2-3; TRBD2 might be the D (5 bases). CDR1 and CDR2 (germline): SNHLY, FYNNEI. The CDR3 loop spans 14 amino acids. V lost 5 bases to trimming and J lost 4 bases, with 13 bases between them. The CDR3 DNA is TGTGCCAGCAGTTCGCCGGGAAGGTCAGATACGCAGTATTTT. This codes for CASSSPGRSDTQYF.

This sequence joins TRBV9 and TRBJ1-5; a weak D match, TRBD1 (5 bases). The germline V and J ends were trimmed by 4 bases and 5 bases, with 16 bases remaining between them. The CDR3 extends over 15 amino acids. Germline assignment: CDR1 SGDLS and CDR2 YYNGEE. CDR3 nucleotide sequence: TGTGCCAGCAGCCCTAGAATCGCAGGGCATCAGCCCCAGCATTTT. Translated: CASSPRIAGHQPQHF.

There are many counts of this clonotype. The chain has TRBV5-6 and TRBJ2-1; a weak D match, TRBD1 (6 bases). From germline, CDR1 is SGHDT and CDR2 YYEEEE. This CDR3 region has 14 residues. V lost 4 bases and J lost 5, with 13 bases in between. The DNA of the CDR3 is TGTGCCAGCAGCGTCTTCAGGGGAAACAATGAGCAGTTCTTC. Its protein product is CASSVFRGNNEQFF.

This clonotype has a count of ten or more. The chain recombines TRBV20-1 with TRBJ2-7; D call uncertain. Trimming stripped 3 bases from V and 3 bases from J, with 12 bases between. There are 13 residues in the CDR3. The germline V gene has CDR1 DFQATT and CDR2 SNEGSKA (reference sequence). CDR3 in amino acids: CSARVDVIYEQYF. The CDR3 region has the DNA TGCAGTGCTAGGGTGGACGTAATCTACGAGCAGTACTTC.

This clonotype was picked up many times. This chain uses TRBV7-2 with TRBJ2-1; maybe TRBD2 (6 bases). CDR1 and CDR2 (germline): SGHTA, FQGNSA. V shed 3 bases and J shed 8 bases, with 17 bases lying between them. This CDR3 spans 15 amino acids. The DNA for the CDR3 is TGTGCCAGCAGCTTGTTACCGGGAGAGCGGCATGAGCAGTTCTTC. The encoded protein is CASSLLPGERHEQFF.

This clonotype occurred many times. The CDR3, as DNA: TGTGCCAGCAGCCAGGCCGGGACCGAAACCTACGAGCAGTACTTC. This translates into CASSQAGTETYEQYF. The gene calls are TRBV5-5 and TRBJ2-7, with D perhaps TRBD1 or TRBD2 (5 bases each). Germline-derived CDR1 and CDR2 are SGHKS and YYEKEE (reference sequence). V gave up 4 bases and J gave up 2 bases, with 16 bases separating them. The CDR3 runs 15 residues.

This clonotype turned up a few times. The CDR3: CASSWGLGGNMNTEAFF. The CDR3 nucleotides read TGCGCCAGCAGCTGGGGACTAGGCGGAAACATGAACACTGAAGCTTTCTTT. V and J are TRBV5-1 and TRBJ1-1; TRBD1 is a possible D gene (5 bases). Per germline, CDR1 SGHRS and CDR2 YFSETQ. V gave up 3 bases and J gave up 0 bases, with 18 bases separating them. The CDR3 extends over 17 amino acids.

This clonotype came up many times. V is TRBV10-3 and J is TRBJ1-2, with D tentatively TRBD1 (5 bases). The CDR3 runs to 15 residues. V was clipped by 5 bases and J by 6 bases, with 19 bases between them. Germline CDR1 reads ENHRY; CDR2 reads SYGVKD. The CDR3 DNA sequence: TGTGCCATCAGTCCTGGGACTCCGGACCTTAATGGCTACACCTTC. This sequence encodes CAISPGTPDLNGYTF.

The sample holds many counts of this clonotype. V and J are TRBV12-3 or TRBV12-4 and TRBJ2-7; D is uncertain. Between the trimmed V and J ends, which lost 5 bases and 6 bases, there was a span of 20 bases. The CDR3 consists of 15 residues. For the CDR3, the DNA is TGTGCCAGCAGTCTCGTGCAGGCCGGGTCCCCCGAGCAGTACTTC. Its translation: CASSLVQAGSPEQYF.

This chain uses TRBV3-1 with TRBJ2-2, with D tentatively TRBD2 (7 bases). V lost 7 bases and J lost 5, with 20 bases in between. CDR1 and CDR2 (germline): LGHDT, YNNKEL (reference sequence). The CDR3 length is 16 residues. CDR3 sequence reads: CASTQEGGGSTGELFF. For the CDR3, the DNA is TGTGCCAGCACCCAGGAGGGGGGAGGGTCAACCGGGGAGCTGTTTTTT. Full variable domain (rest looked up from reference TRBV3-1 and TRBJ2-2): DTAVSQTPKYLVTQMGNDKSIKCEQNLGHDTMYWYKQDSKKFLKIMFSYNNKELIINETVPNRFSPKSPDKAHLNLHINSLELGDSAVYFCASTQEGGGSTGELFFGEGSRLTVL.

This clonotype was found many times. The genes are TRBV11-2 and TRBJ2-7; weak D call: TRBD1 (6 bases). This CDR3 contains 13 residues. Germline CDR1 and CDR2: SGHAT and FQNNGV. V lost 1 base and J 6 bases, leaving 10 bases between the germline ends. The CDR3 nucleotides are TGTGCCAGCAGCTTAGCAGGGGAGAGCGAGCAGTACTTC. Its translation is CASSLAGESEQYF.

The count of this clonotype is one. A much larger clone lies one base from this, so it may be a read error. The chain employs TRBV6-1 and TRBJ2-5, with TRBD2 identical over 7 bases. V lost 6 bases, J lost 4 bases, and 8 bases stayed unmatched. Looked up from germline, CDR1 is MNHNS and CDR2 is SASEGT. The CDR3 is 14 residues long. The CDR3 bases are TGTGCCAGCAGGGTTCCGGGACTAACAGAGACCCAGTACTTC. Its translation is CASRVPGLTETQYF.